This T cell receptor (beta chain) was observed in a study of cytomegalovirus exposure and HLA in healthy donors. General study points: Most of the TCR beta V segments (in an earlier analysis) were productive either about 87% or about 30% of the time. Among TCR beta chains of equal frequency, HLA-associated ones were more clonally expanded in a later analysis. 164 TCR beta chains were listed as cytomegalovirus-associated.

V lost 6 bases and J 1 base, leaving 10 bases between the germline ends. The CDR3 covers 14 residues. CDR1 is MNHNY, CDR2 SVGAGI, per germline (reference sequence). As to this clone: What it binds is unknown.

Researchers ran the PCR with 60 Vbeta and 13 Jbeta primers. The assay was immunoSEQ multiplex PCR, and TCRdb's table has in-frame clones only and misses some. Of 130,000 to 150,000 clones listed, 75% to 80% are singletons. Sequencing input: PBMCs. The source of this sequence is a male donor in good health and CMV-seronegative. The chain has TRBV6-6 and TRBJ1-5; D may be TRBD1 (6 bases). The CDR3 sequence is CASRFTGSNQPQHF. The CDR3 coding sequence is TGTGCCAGCAGGTTTACAGGGAGCAATCAGCCCCAGCATTTT.